The clone carrying this T cell receptor beta chain is categorized as medium-sized (0.01 to 0.1%). CDR1 is MNHNY and CDR2 is SVGAGI in the germline V gene (reference sequence). The CDR3 runs 15 residues. The J segment lost 8 bases and the V segment lost 7 bases, leaving 12 bases of the junction unmatched. Time point specified: inflamed ileum from the surgical specimen. The data were obtained in a study of T cell repertoires in ileal Crohn's disease. The method was immunoSEQ multiplex PCR; TCRdb's version includes in-frame clones alone and lacks a portion of them. The table lists 15,000 or so clones, about 78% of them singletons.

Sample: ileal tissue. This receptor was identified in an adult with Crohn's disease. The chain carries TRBV6-6 and TRBJ2-4; 9 nucleotides align to TRBD1. For the CDR3, the DNA is TGTGCCAGCACTCTAACAGGGGGCCGTGGAGACATTCAGTACTTC. This codes for CASTLTGGRGDIQYF.